The 5 T cell receptor beta chains below come from one sample, sequenced in a study of cytomegalovirus exposure and HLA in healthy donors. With 60 Vbeta and 13 Jbeta primers, the PCR was carried out. Repertoires were generated with immunoSEQ multiplex PCR, while TCRdb's copy carries only in-frame clones and drops some. The repertoire includes 100,000 to 120,000 clones, 67% of them detected once, and roughly 8.3% sits in the top ten. Sequencing was performed on PBMCs. Receptor source: a man between 18 and 29 years old in good health and CMV-seropositive.

J is TRBJ2-1 and V is TRBV15; TRBD1 agrees at 10 bases. Germline lookup yields CDR1 LNHNV and CDR2 YYDKDF (reference sequence). The CDR3 has 14 amino acids. The J segment lost 8 bases and the V segment lost 0 bases, leaving 1 base of the junction unmatched. CDR3 loop: CATSRDGQGDEQFF. For the CDR3, the DNA is TGTGCCACCAGCAGAGACGGACAGGGGGATGAGCAGTTCTTC.

This clone was counted only a few times. V is TRBV5-6 and J is TRBJ2-7, with D perhaps TRBD2 (7 bases). CDR3 length equals 16 residues. Trimming cost V 2 bases and J 0 bases, with 15 bases left between them. CDR1 and CDR2 from the germline V gene are SGHDT and YYEEEE. CDR3 sequence (DNA): TGTGCCAGCAGCTTTGACACCGGGGGGCTCTCCTACGAGCAGTACGTC. It yields the protein CASSFDTGGLSYEQYV.

The V call is TRBV6-6, the J call TRBJ1-2, with D hard to call. The V end lost 3 bases, the J end lost 0 bases, and 8 bases lay between the germline ends. Germline V gene data show CDR1 as MNHNY and CDR2 as SVGAGI (reference sequence). This CDR3 is 14 amino acids long. For the CDR3, the DNA is TGTGCCAGCAGTTATATAGGAGCTAACTATGGCTACACCTTC. This sequence encodes CASSYIGANYGYTF.

The gene calls are TRBV10-1 and TRBJ2-3; D call uncertain. Looked up from germline, CDR1 is WNHNN and CDR2 is SYGVQD (reference sequence). This CDR3 comprises 13 residues. V lost 5 bases and J 4 bases, leaving 10 bases between the germline ends. CDR3 sequence reads: CASSQSKSDTQYF. The CDR3 region has the DNA TGCGCCAGCAGTCAATCTAAGTCAGATACGCAGTATTTT.

V gene TRBV9 combines with J gene TRBJ2-3, with 9 positions matching TRBD2. This CDR3 region has 18 residues. Germline V gene sequence: CDR1 SGDLS, CDR2 YYNGEE. Unmatched junction bases numbered 9, after V lost 1 base and J lost 0 bases. CDR3 DNA sequence: TGTGCCAGCAGCGTAAGGGGCGCGGGGGGGAAAAGCACAGATACGCAGTATTTT. Translation gives CASSVRGAGGKSTDTQYF.